This T cell receptor beta chain was documented in a study of cytomegalovirus exposure and HLA in healthy donors. This clone was picked up one time. PCR used 60 Vbeta primers and 13 Jbeta primers. TCRdb's copy holds only in-frame clones and misses some; the assay was immunoSEQ multiplex PCR. The profile shows over 150,000 clones, roughly 80% of them singletons. The length of the CDR3 is 13 residues. Deletions cut 0 bases from V and 5 bases from J, with 5 bases between. CDR1 is MGHRA and CDR2 is YSYEKL in the germline V gene. The specimen was PBMCs. V gene TRBV4-1 combines with J gene TRBJ1-5; D is undetermined. This TCR came from a girl aged 2 to 9 in good health and CMV-seropositive. CDR3 protein: CASSQDGYQPQHF. In DNA, the CDR3 is TGCGCCAGCAGCCAAGATGGCTATCAGCCCCAGCATTTT.